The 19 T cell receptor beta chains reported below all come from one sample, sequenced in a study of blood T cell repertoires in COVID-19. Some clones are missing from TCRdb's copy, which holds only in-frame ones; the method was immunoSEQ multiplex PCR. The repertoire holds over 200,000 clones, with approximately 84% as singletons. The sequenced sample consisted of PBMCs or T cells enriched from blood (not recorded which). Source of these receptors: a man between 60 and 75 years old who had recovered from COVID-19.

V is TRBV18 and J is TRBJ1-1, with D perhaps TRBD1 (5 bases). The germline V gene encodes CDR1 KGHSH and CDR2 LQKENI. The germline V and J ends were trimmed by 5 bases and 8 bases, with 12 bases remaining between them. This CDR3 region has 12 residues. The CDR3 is CASSAKDREAFF. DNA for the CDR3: TGTGCCAGCTCAGCAAAAGACAGAGAAGCTTTCTTT. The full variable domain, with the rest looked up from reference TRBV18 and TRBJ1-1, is NAGVMQNPRHLVRRRGQEARLRCSPMKGHSHVYWYRQLPEEGLKFMVYLQKENIIDESGMPKERFSAEFPKEGPSILRIQQVVRGDSAAYFCASSAKDREAFFGQGTRLTVV.

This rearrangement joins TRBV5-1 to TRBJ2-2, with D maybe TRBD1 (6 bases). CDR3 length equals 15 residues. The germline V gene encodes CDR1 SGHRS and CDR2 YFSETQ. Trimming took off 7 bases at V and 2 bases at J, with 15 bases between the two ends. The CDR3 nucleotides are TGCGCCAGCGCCCTATCGACAGGTAACACCGGGGAGCTGTTTTTT. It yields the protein CASALSTGNTGELFF. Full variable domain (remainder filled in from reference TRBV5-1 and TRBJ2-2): KAGVTQTPRYLIKTRGQQVTLSCSPISGHRSVSWYQQTPGQGLQFLFEYFSETQRNKGNFPGRFSGRQFSNSRSEMNVSTLELGDSALYLCASALSTGNTGELFFGEGSRLTVL.

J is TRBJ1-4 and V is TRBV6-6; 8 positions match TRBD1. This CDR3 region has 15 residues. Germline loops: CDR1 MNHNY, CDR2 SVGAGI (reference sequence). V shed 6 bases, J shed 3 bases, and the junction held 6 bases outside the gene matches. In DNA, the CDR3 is TGTGCCAGCAGCCTCCCGGACAGGGCTAATGAAAAACTGTTTTTT. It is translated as CASSLPDRANEKLFF.

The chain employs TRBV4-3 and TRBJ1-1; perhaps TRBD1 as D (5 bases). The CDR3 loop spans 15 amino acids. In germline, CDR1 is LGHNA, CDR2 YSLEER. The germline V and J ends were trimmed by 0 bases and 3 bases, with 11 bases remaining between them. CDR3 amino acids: CASSQDLGGDTEAFF. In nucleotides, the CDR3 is TGCGCCAGCAGCCAAGATCTGGGGGGGGACACTGAAGCTTTCTTT.

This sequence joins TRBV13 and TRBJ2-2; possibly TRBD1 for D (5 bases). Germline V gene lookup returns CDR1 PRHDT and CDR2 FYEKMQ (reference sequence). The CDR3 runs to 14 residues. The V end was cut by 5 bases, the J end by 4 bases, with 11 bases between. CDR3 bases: TGTGCCAGCAGCCGCGGCAGGGTCACCGGGGAGCTGTTTTTT. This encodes CASSRGRVTGELFF.

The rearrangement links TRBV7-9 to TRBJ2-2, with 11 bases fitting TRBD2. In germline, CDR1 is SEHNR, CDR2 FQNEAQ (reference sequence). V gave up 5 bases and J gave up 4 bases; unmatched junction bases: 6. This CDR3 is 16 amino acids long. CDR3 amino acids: CASSRSGGAITGELFF. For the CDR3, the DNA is TGTGCCAGCAGCCGTAGCGGGGGGGCGATCACCGGGGAGCTGTTTTTT.

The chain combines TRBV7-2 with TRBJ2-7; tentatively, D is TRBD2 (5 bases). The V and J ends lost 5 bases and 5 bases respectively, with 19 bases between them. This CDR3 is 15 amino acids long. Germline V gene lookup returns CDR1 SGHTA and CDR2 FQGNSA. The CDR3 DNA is TGTGCCAGCAGCACTAGAGGGTGGGATTTCAACGAGCAGTACTTC. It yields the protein CASSTRGWDFNEQYF.

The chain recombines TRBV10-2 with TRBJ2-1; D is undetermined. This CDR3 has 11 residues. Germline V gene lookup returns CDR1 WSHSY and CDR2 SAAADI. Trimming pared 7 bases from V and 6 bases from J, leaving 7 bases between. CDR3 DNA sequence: TGCGCCAGCACCTTCGGCAATGAGCAGTTCTTC. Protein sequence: CASTFGNEQFF.

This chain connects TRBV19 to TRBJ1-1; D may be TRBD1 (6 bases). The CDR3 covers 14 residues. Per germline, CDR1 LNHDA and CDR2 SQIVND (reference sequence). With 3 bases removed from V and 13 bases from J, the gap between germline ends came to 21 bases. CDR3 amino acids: CASSIDRFPPLDFF. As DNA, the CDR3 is TGTGCCAGTAGTATCGACAGGTTTCCTCCCTTGGATTTCTTT.

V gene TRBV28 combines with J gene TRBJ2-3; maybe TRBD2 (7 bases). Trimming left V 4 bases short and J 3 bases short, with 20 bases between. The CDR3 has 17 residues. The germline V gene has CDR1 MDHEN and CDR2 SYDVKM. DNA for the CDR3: TGTGCCAGCAGTTCAATCGGTCGCGGGGGCGGTACAGATACGCAGTATTTT. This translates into CASSSIGRGGGTDTQYF.

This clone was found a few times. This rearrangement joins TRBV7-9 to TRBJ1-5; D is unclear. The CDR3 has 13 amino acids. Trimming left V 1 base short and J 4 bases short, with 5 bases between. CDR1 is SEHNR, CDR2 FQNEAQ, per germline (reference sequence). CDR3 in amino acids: CASSLGQNQPQHF. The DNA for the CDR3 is TGTGCCAGCAGCTTAGGGCAGAATCAGCCCCAGCATTTT.

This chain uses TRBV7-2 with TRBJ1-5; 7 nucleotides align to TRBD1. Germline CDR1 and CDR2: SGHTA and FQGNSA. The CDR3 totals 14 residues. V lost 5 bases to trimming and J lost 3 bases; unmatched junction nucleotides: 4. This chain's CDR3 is CASSLTGLNQPQHF. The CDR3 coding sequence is TGTGCCAGCAGCCTGACAGGGCTCAATCAGCCCCAGCATTTT.

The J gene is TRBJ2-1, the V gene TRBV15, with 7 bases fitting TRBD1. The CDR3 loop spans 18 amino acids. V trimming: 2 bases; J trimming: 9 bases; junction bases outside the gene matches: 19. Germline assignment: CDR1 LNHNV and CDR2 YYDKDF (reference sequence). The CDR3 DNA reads TGTGCCACCAGCAGACAAGACGGCCCTACCGACAGGGTAGGTGAGCAGTTCTTC. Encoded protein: CATSRQDGPTDRVGEQFF.

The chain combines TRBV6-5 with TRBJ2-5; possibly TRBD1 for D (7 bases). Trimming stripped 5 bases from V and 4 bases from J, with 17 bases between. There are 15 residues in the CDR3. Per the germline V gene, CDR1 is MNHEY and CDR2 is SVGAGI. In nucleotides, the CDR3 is TGTGCCAGCAGTCCTGGACGGCAGGGGGGAGAGACCCAGTACTTC. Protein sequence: CASSPGRQGGETQYF.

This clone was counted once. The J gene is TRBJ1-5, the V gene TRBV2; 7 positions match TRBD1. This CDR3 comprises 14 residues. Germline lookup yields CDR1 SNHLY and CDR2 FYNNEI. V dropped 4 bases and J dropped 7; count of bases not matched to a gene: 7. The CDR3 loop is CASSGTGESQPQHF. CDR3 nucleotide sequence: TGTGCCAGCAGTGGAACAGGGGAAAGCCAGCCCCAGCATTTT.

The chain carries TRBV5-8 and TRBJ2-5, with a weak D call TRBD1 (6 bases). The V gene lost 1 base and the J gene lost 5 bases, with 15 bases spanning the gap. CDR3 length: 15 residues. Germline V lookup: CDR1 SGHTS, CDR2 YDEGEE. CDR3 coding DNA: TGTGCCAGCAGCTTGTTTATACAGGGTGAGGAGACCCAGTACTTC. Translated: CASSLFIQGEETQYF.

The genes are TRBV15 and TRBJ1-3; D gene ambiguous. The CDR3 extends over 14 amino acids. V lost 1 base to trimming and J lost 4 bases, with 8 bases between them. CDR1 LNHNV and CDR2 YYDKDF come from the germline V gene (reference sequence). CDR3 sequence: CATSRGRQGNTIYF. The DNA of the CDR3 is TGTGCCACCAGCAGAGGGCGGCAGGGAAACACCATATATTTT.

The CDR3 region is CASSPQRGGSYEQYF. The CDR3 DNA reads TGTGCCAGCAGCCCCCAGCGGGGGGGATCCTACGAGCAGTACTTC. V is TRBV11-3 and J is TRBJ2-7, with 10 bases lining up with TRBD2. Germline V gene lookup returns CDR1 SGHNT and CDR2 YENEEA. Germline trimming cut 5 bases from V and 1 base from J; bases unmatched to any gene: 5. This CDR3 region has 15 residues. The full variable domain, in which reference TRBV11-3 and TRBJ2-7 provide the parts outside the CDR3, is EAGVVQSPRYKIIEKKQPVAFWCNPISGHNTLYWYLQNLGQGPELLIRYENEEAVDDSQLPKDRFSAERLKGVDSTLKIQPAELGDSAVYLCASSPQRGGSYEQYFGPGTRLTVT.

CDR3 residues: CASSARQDNTGELFF. In nucleotides, the CDR3 is TGTGCCAGCAGTGCACGGCAGGATAACACCGGGGAGCTGTTTTTT. V gene TRBV6-4 combines with J gene TRBJ2-2; D gene ambiguous. Trimming cost V 4 bases and J 2 bases, with 11 bases left between them. CDR1 MRHNA and CDR2 SNTAGT come from the germline V gene. This CDR3 region has 15 residues.